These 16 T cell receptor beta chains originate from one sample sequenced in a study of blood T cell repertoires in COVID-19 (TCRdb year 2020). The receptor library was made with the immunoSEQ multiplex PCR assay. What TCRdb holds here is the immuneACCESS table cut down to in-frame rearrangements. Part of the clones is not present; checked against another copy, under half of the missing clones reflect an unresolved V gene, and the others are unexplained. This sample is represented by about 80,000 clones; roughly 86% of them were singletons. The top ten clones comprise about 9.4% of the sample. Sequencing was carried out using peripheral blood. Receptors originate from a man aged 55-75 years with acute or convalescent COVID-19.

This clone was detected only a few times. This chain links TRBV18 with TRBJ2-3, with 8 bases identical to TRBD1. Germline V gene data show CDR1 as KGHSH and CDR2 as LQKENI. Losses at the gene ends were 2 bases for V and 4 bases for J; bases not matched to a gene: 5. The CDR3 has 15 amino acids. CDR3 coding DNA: TGTGCCAGCTCACCAGGACAGGGACCAGCAGATACGCAGTATTTT. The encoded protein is CASSPGQGPADTQYF.

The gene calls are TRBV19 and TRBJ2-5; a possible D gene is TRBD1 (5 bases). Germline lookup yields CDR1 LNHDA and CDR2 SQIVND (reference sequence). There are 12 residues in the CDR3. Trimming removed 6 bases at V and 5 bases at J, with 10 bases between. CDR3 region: CASSPGWETQYF. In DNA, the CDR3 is TGTGCCAGTAGCCCAGGGTGGGAGACCCAGTACTTC. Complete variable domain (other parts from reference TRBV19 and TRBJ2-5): DGGITQSPKYLFRKEGQNVTLSCEQNLNHDAMYWYRQDPGQGLRLIYYSQIVNDFQKGDIAEGYSVSREKKESFPLTVTSAQKNPTAFYLCASSPGWETQYFGPGTRLLVL.

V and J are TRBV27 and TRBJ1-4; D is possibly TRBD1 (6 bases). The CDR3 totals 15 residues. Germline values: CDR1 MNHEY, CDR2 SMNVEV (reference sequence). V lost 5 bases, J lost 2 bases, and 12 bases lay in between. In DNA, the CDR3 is TGTGCCAGCAGTCGGGCCAGGGGTACTAATGAAAAACTGTTTTTT. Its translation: CASSRARGTNEKLFF.

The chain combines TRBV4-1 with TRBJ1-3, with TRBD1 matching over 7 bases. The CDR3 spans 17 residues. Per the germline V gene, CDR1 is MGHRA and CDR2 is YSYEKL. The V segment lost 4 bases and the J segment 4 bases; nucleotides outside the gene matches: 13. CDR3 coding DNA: TGCGCCAGCAGCCTAGAAACGCGACAGGGTTTGGGAAACACCATATATTTT. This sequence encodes CASSLETRQGLGNTIYF.

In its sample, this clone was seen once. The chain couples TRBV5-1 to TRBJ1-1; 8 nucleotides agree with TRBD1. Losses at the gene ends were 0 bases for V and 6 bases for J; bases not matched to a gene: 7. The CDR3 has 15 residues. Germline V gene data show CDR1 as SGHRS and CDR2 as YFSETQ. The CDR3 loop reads CASSLGQGADSEAFF. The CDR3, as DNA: TGCGCCAGCAGCTTGGGCCAGGGGGCTGACTCTGAAGCTTTCTTT.

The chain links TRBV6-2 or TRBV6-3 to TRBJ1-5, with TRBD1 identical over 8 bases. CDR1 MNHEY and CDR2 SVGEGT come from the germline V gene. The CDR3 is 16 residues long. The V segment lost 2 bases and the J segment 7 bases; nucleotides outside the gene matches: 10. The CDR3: CASSYVDRGIRQPQHF. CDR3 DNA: TGTGCCAGCAGTTACGTCGACAGGGGTATACGACAGCCCCAGCATTTT.

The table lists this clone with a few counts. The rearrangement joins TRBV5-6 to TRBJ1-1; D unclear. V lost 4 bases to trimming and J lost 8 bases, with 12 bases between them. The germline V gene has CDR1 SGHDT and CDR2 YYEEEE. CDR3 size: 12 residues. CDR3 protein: CASSLSGLEAFF. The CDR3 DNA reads TGTGCCAGCAGCCTGAGCGGATTAGAAGCTTTCTTT.

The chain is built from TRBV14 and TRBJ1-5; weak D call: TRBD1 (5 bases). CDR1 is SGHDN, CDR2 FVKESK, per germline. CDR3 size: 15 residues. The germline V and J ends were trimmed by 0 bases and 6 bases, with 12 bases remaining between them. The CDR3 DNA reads TGTGCCAGCAGCCAAGACAGGGAAAAGATTCAGCCCCAGCATTTT. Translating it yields CASSQDREKIQPQHF.

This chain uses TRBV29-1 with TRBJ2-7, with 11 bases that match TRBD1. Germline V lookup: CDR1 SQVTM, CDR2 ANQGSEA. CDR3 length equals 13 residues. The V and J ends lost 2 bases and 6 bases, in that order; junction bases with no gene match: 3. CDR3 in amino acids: CSVESDRGPEQYF. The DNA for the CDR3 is TGCAGCGTTGAATCGGACAGGGGGCCCGAGCAGTACTTC.

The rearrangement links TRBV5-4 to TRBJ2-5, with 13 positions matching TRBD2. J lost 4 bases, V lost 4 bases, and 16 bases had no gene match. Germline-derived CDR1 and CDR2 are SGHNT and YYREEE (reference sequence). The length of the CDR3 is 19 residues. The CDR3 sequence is CASSPNPGRLAGGSETQYF. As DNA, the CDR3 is TGTGCCAGCAGCCCGAATCCCGGGCGACTAGCGGGAGGCTCAGAGACCCAGTACTTC.

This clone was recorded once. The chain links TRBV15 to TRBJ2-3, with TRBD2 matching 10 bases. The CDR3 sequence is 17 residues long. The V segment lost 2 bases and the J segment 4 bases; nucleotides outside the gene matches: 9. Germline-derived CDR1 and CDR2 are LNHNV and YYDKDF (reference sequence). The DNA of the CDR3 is TGTGCCACCAGCAGATATAGCGGGAGGTTGGGGGCAGATACGCAGTATTTT. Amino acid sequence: CATSRYSGRLGADTQYF.

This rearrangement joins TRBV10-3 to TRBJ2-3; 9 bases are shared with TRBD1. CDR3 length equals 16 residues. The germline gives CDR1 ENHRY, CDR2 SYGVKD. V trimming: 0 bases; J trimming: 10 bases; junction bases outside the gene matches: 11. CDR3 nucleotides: TGTGCCATCAGTGAGTCGACAGGGGGGTTTACATTGGCGCAGTATTTT. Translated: CAISESTGGFTLAQYF.

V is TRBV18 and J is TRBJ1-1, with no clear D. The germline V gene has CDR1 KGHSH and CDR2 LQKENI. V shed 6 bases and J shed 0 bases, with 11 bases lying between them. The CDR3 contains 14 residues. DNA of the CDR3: TGTGCCAGCTCTGCGGATGACCTGAACACTGAAGCTTTCTTT. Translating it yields CASSADDLNTEAFF.

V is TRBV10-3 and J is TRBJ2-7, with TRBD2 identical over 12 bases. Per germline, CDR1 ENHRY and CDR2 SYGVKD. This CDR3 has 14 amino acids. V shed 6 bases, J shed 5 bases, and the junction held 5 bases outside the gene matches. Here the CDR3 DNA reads TGTGCCATCAGGACTAGCGGGAGAGGCGACGAGCAGTACTTC. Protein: CAIRTSGRGDEQYF.

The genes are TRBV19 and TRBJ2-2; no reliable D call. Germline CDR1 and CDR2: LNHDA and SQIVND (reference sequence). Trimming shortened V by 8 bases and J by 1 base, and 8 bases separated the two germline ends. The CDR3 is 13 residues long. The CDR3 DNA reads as TGTGCCAGTTCAGTTATGAACACCGGGGAGCTGTTTTTT. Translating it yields CASSVMNTGELFF.

This CDR3 is CASSYGTGAYEQYF. The DNA of the CDR3 is TGTGCCAGCAGTTACGGCACAGGGGCCTACGAGCAGTACTTC. V is TRBV6-5 and J is TRBJ2-7; 7 bases match TRBD1. Trimming cost V 2 bases and J 2 bases; bases outside gene matches: 3. The CDR3 is 14 amino acids. Germline loops: CDR1 MNHEY, CDR2 SVGAGI.